A single sample gave rise to the 2 T cell receptor beta chains below, sequenced in a study of shared clonotypes between healthy human individuals. Clones were read by immunoSEQ multiplex PCR, and TCRdb kept only the in-frame ones, dropping some. This sample carries more than 2,000,000 clones, approximately 93% of them seen once, and the ten largest clones take 0.35% to 0.45%. Sequencing was done on a sample of naive CD4+ T cells from PBMCs. Subset here: CD45RA+ positively selected. These receptors all come from a man between 18 and 29 years old in good health. Some clones in this sample may be carry-over from other donors' samples.

The rearrangement links TRBV5-1 to TRBJ2-1; TRBD2 agrees at 11 bases. The CDR3 is 16 residues long. The ends lost 4 bases at V and 5 bases at J; junction bases unmatched: 8. CDR1 and CDR2 (germline): SGHRS, YFSETQ. The CDR3 DNA sequence: TGCGCCAGCAGCCTTCTAACTAGCGGGAGCGACAATGAGCAGTTCTTC. It encodes CASSLLTSGSDNEQFF.

This sequence joins TRBV7-3 and TRBJ1-1, with D perhaps TRBD1 (5 bases). Trimming shortened V by 5 bases and J by 5 bases, and 15 bases separated the two germline ends. The germline V gene encodes CDR1 SGHTA and CDR2 FQGTGA. CDR3 size: 14 residues. The CDR3 DNA reads TGTGCCAGCAGCCCGGCGGGACTCGGGACTGAAGCTTTCTTT. It translates to CASSPAGLGTEAFF.